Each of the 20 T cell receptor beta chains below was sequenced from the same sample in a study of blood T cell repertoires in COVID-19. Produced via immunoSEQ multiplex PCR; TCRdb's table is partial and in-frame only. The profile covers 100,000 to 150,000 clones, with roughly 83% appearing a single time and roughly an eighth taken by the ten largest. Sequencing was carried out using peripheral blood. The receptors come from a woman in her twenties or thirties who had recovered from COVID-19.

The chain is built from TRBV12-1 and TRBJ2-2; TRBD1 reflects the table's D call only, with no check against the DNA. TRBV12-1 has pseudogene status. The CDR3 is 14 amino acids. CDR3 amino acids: CASSSWDRGRELFF. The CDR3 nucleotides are TGTGCCAGCAGCTCTTGGGACAGGGGCCGGGAGCTGTTTTTT.

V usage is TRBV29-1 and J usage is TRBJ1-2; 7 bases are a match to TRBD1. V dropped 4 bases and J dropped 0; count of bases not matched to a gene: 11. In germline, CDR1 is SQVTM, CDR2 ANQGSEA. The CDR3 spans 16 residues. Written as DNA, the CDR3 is TGCAGCGTTGGGGGTAGTGGGACAGCAACTAACTATGGCTACACCTTC. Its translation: CSVGGSGTATNYGYTF.

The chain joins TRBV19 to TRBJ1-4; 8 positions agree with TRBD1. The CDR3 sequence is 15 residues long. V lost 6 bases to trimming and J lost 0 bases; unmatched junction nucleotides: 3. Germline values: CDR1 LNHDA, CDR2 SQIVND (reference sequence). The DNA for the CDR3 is TGTGCCAGTAGGGACAGGGTTTCAACTAATGAAAAACTGTTTTTT. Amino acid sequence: CASRDRVSTNEKLFF. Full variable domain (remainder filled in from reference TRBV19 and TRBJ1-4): DGGITQSPKYLFRKEGQNVTLSCEQNLNHDAMYWYRQDPGQGLRLIYYSQIVNDFQKGDIAEGYSVSREKKESFPLTVTSAQKNPTAFYLCASRDRVSTNEKLFFGSGTQLSVL.

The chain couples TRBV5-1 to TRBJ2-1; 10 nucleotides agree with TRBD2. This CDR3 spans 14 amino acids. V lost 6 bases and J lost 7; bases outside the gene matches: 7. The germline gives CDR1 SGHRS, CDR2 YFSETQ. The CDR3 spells CASTRTSGRNEQFF. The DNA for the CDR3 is TGCGCCAGCACGCGGACTAGCGGAAGGAATGAGCAGTTCTTC. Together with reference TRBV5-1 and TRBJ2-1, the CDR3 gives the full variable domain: KAGVTQTPRYLIKTRGQQVTLSCSPISGHRSVSWYQQTPGQGLQFLFEYFSETQRNKGNFPGRFSGRQFSNSRSEMNVSTLELGDSALYLCASTRTSGRNEQFFGPGTRLTVL.

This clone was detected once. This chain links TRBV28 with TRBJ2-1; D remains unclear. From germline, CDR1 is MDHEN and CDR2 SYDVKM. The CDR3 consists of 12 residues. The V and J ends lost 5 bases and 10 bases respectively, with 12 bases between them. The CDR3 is CASSSVPLEQFF. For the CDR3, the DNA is TGTGCCAGCAGTAGCGTACCGTTGGAGCAGTTCTTC.

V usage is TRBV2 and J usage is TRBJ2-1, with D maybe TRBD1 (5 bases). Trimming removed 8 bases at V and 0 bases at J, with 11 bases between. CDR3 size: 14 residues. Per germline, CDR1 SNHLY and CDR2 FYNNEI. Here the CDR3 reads CASRQGLSYNEQFF. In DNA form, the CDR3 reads TGTGCCAGCCGCCAGGGTCTCTCCTACAATGAGCAGTTCTTC.

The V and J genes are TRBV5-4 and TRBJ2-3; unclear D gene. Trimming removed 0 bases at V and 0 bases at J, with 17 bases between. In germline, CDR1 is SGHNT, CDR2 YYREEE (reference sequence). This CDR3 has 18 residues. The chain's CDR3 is CASSLAFSPLTSTDTQYF. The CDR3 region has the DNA TGTGCCAGCAGCTTGGCGTTCAGCCCGTTGACTAGCACAGATACGCAGTATTTT. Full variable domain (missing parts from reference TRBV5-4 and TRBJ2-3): ETGVTQSPTHLIKTRGQQVTLRCSSQSGHNTVSWYQQALGQGPQFIFQYYREEENGRGNFPPRFSGLQFPNYSSELNVNALELDDSALYLCASSLAFSPLTSTDTQYFGPGTRLTVL.

CDR3 amino acids: CASSAGGDTQYF. The CDR3 DNA follows: TGTGCCAGCAGTGCCGGGGGAGATACGCAGTATTTT. V gene TRBV6-2 or TRBV6-3 combines with J gene TRBJ2-3; possibly TRBD2 for D (6 bases). V was cut by 5 bases and J by 5 bases, with 8 bases left in between. Germline lookup yields CDR1 MNHEY and CDR2 SVGEGT. The CDR3 length is 12 residues.

The CDR3 is CASSRLAGSPGELFF. CDR3 sequence (DNA): TGTGCCAGCAGTAGACTAGCGGGGAGCCCCGGGGAGCTGTTTTTT. V usage is TRBV2 and J usage is TRBJ2-2; 11 bases line up with TRBD2. J was trimmed by 6 bases and V by 5 bases; bases with no gene match: 5. The CDR3 contains 15 residues. The germline CDR1 and CDR2 sequences are SNHLY and FYNNEI.

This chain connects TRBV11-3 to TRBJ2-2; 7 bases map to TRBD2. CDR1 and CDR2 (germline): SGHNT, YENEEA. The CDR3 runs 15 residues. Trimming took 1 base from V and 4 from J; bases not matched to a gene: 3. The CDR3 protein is CASSLVREGTGELFF. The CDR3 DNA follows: TGTGCCAGCAGCTTAGTCAGGGAGGGCACCGGGGAGCTGTTTTTT.

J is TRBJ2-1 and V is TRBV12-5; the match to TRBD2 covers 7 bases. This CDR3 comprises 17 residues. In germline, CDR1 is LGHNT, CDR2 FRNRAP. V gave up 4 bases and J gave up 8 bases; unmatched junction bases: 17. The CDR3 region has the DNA TGTGCTAGTGGTTGGTCCTTGGTAGGGAGGGCCTCCCATGAGCAGTTCTTC. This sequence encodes CASGWSLVGRASHEQFF.

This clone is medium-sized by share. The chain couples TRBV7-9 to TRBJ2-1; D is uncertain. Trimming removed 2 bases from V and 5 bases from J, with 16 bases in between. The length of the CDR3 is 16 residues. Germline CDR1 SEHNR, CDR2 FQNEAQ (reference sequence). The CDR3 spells CASSLSLARWNNEQFF. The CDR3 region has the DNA TGTGCCAGCAGCTTATCGTTGGCTAGGTGGAACAATGAGCAGTTCTTC. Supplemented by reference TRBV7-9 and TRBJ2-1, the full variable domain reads DTGVSQNPRHKITKRGQNVTFRCDPISEHNRLYWYRQTLGQGPEFLTYFQNEAQLEKSRLLSDRFSAERPKGSFSTLEIQRTEQGDSAMYLCASSLSLARWNNEQFFGPGTRLTVL.

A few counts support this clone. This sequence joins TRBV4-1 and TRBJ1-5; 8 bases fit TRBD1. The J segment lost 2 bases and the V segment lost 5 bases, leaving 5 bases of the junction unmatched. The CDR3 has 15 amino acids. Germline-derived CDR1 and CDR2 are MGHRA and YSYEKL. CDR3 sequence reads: CASSRGGQGNQPQHF. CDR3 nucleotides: TGCGCCAGCAGCAGGGGGGGACAGGGCAATCAGCCCCAGCATTTT.

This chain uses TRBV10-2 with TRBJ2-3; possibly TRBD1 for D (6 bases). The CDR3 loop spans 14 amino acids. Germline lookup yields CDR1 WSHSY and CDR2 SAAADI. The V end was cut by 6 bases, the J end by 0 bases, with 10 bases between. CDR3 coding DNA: TGCGCCAGCAGAAAACAGGGTAGCACAGATACGCAGTATTTT. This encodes CASRKQGSTDTQYF.

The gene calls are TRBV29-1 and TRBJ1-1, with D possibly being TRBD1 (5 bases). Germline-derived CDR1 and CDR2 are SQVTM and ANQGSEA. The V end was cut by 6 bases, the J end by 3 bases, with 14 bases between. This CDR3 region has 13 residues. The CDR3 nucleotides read TGCAGCGTACGGGCAGGGATGGACACTGAAGCTTTCTTT. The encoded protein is CSVRAGMDTEAFF.

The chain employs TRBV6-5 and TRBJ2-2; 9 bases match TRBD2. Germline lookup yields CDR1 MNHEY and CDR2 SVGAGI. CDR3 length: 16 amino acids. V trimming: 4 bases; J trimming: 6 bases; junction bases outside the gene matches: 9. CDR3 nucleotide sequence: TGTGCCAGCAGTTGGAGTGGCGGGGGGGCCGCCGGGGAGCTGTTTTTT. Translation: CASSWSGGGAAGELFF.

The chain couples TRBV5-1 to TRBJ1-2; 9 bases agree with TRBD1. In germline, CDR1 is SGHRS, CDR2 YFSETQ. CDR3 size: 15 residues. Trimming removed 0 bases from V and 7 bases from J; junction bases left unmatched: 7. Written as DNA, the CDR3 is TGCGCCAGCAGCTTGGTCGGGACAGGGCCCTCTGGCTACACCTTC. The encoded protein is CASSLVGTGPSGYTF.

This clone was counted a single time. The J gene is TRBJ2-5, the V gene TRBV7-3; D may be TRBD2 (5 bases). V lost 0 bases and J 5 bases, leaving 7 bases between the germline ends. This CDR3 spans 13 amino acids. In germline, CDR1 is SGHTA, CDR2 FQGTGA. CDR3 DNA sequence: TGTGCCAGCAGCTTAACTCCGGGGGAGACCCAGTACTTC. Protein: CASSLTPGETQYF.

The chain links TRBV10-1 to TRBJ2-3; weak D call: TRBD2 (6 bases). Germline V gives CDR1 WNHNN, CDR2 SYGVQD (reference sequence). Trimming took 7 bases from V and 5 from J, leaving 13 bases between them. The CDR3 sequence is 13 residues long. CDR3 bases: TGCGCCAGCATGCCCGGGAGTGGAGATACGCAGTATTTT. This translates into CASMPGSGDTQYF.

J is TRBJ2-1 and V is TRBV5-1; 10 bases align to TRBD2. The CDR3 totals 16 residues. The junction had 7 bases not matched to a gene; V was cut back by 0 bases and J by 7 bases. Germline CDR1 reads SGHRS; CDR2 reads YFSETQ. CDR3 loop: CASSLGPSGSLNEQFF. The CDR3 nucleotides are TGCGCCAGCAGCTTGGGGCCTAGCGGGAGCCTAAATGAGCAGTTCTTC.